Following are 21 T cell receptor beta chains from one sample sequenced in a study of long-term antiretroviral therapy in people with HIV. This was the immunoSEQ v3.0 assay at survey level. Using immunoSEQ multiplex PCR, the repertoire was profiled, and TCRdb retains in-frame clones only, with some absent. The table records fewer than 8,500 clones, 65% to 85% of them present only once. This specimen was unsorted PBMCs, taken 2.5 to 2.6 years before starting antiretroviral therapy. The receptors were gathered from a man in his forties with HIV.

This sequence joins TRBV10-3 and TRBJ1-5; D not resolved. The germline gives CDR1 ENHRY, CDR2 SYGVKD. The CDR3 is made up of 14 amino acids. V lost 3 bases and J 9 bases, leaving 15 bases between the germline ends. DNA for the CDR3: TGTGCCATCAGTGAATCCGGGATCGCGACGCCCCAGCATTTT. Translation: CAISESGIATPQHF.

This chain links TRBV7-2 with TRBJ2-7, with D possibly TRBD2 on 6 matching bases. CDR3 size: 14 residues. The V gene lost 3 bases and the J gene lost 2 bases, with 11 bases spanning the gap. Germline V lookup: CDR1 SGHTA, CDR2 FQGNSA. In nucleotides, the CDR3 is TGTGCCAGCAGCTTGGGACTGAGAGCCTACGAGCAGTACTTC. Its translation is CASSLGLRAYEQYF.

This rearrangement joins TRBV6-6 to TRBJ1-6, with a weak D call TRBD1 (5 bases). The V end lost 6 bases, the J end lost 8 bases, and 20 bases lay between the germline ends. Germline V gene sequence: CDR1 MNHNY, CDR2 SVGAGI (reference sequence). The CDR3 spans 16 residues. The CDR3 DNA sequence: TGTGCCAGCAGCCTCCCAGGGTCCAGTGGGGATTCACCCCTCCACTTT. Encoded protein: CASSLPGSSGDSPLHF.

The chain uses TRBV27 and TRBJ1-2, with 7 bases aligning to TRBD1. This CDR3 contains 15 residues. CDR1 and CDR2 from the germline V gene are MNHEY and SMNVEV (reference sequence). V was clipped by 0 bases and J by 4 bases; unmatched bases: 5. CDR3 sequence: CASSLSTGTLYGYTF. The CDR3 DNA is TGTGCCAGCAGTTTATCGACAGGGACCCTCTATGGCTACACCTTC.

The CDR3 region has the DNA TGTGCCAGCAGCCTGGAGGGGTTGGAAGGTGGATTACATGGCTACACCTTC. Its protein product is CASSLEGLEGGLHGYTF. The chain carries TRBV5-6 and TRBJ1-2; the D gene is possibly TRBD1 (5 bases). In germline, CDR1 is SGHDT, CDR2 YYEEEE. Trimming pared 4 bases from V and 6 bases from J, leaving 25 bases between. The CDR3 loop spans 17 amino acids.

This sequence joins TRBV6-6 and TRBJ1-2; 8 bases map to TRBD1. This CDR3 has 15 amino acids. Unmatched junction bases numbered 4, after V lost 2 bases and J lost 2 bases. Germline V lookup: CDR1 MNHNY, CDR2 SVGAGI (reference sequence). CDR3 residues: CASSYPGQENYGYTF. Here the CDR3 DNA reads TGTGCCAGCAGTTACCCGGGACAGGAAAACTATGGCTACACCTTC.

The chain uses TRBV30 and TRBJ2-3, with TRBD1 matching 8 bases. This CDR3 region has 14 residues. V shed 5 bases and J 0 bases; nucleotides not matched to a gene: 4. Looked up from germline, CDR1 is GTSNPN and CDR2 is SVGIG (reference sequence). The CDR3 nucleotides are TGTGCCTGGGACAGGGGCACTAGCACAGATACGCAGTATTTT. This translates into CAWDRGTSTDTQYF.

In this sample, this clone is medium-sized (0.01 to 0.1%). The CDR3 coding sequence is TGTGCCAGCAGCTTAGAAGGAGCGGGGCCGGAGGATGAGCAGTTCTTC. Translation: CASSLEGAGPEDEQFF. The rearrangement links TRBV13 to TRBJ2-1; 7 nucleotides match TRBD2. Trimming removed 1 base from V and 8 bases from J; junction bases left unmatched: 11. Germline V lookup: CDR1 PRHDT, CDR2 FYEKMQ (reference sequence). The CDR3 spans 16 residues.

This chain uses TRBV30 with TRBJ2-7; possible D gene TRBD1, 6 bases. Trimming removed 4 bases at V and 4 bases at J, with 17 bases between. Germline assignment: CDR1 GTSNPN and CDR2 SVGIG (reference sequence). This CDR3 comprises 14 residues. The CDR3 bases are TGTGCCTGGACAGGTACAGGGAAGAGTTACGAGCAGTACTTC. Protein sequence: CAWTGTGKSYEQYF.

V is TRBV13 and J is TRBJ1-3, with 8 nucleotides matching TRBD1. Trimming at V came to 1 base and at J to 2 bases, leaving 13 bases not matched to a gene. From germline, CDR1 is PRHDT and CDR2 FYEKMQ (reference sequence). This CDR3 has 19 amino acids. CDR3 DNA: TGTGCCAGCAGCTTAGAGGTCACAGGGGGAGTTAAAGCTGGAAACACCATATATTTT. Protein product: CASSLEVTGGVKAGNTIYF.

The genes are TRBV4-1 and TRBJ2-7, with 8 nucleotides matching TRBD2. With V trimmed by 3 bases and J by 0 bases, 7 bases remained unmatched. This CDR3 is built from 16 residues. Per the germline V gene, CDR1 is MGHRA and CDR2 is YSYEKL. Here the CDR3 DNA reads TGCGCCAGCAGCCAGGATAGCGGGGACATCTCCTACGAGCAGTACTTC. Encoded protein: CASSQDSGDISYEQYF.

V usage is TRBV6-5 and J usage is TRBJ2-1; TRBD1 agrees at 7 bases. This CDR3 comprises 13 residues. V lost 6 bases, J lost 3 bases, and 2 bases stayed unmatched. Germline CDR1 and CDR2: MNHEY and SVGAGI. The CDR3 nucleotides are TGTGCCAGCAGCGGGACAGACTACAATGAGCAGTTCTTC. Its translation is CASSGTDYNEQFF.

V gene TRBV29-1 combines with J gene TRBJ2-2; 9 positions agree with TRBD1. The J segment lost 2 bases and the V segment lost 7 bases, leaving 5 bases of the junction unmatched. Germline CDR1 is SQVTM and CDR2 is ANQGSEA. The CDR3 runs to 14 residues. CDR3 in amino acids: CSAGQGRNTGELFF. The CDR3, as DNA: TGCAGCGCCGGACAGGGGAGAAACACCGGGGAGCTGTTTTTT.

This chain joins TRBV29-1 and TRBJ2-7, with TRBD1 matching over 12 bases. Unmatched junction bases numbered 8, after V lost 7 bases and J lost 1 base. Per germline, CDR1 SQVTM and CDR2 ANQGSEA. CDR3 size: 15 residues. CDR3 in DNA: TGCAGCGCACAACGGGACAGGGGGCAGTCCTACGAGCAGTACTTC. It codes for CSAQRDRGQSYEQYF.

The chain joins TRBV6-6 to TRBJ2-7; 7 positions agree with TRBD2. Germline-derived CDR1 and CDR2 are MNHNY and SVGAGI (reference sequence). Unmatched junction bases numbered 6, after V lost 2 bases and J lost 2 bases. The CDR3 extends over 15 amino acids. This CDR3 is CASSYGRASAYEQYF. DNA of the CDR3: TGTGCCAGCAGTTACGGGAGGGCTTCTGCCTACGAGCAGTACTTC.

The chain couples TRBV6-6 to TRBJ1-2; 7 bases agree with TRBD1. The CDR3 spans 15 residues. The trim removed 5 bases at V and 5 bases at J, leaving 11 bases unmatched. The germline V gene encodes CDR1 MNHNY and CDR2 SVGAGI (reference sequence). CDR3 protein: CASSDRDGRGYGYTF. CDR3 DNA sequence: TGTGCCAGCAGTGACCGGGACGGCAGGGGGTATGGCTACACCTTC.

CDR3 protein: CASSIGQGAFHADTQYF. The CDR3 coding sequence is TGCGCCAGCAGCATCGGACAGGGGGCGTTTCATGCAGATACGCAGTATTTT. The rearrangement links TRBV5-1 to TRBJ2-3, with 11 bases aligning to TRBD1. The CDR3 loop spans 17 amino acids. Per germline, CDR1 SGHRS and CDR2 YFSETQ. The junction had 11 bases not matched to a gene; V was cut back by 4 bases and J by 4 bases.

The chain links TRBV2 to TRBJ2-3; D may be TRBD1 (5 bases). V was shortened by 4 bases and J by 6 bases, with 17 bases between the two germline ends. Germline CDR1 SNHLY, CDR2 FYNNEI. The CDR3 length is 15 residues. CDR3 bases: TGTGCCAGCAGTGCCCAGGGCGGTTCTTGGGATACGCAGTATTTT. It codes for CASSAQGGSWDTQYF.

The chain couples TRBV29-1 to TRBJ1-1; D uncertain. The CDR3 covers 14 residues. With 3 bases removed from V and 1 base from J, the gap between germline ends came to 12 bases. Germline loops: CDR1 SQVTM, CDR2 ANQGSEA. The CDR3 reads CSVDPSAWNTEAFF. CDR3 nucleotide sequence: TGCAGCGTTGACCCTTCGGCCTGGAACACTGAAGCTTTCTTT.

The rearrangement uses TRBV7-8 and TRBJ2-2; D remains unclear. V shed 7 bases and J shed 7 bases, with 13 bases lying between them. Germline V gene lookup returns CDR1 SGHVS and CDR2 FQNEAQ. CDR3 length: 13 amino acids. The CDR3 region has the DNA TGTGCCAGCAACTCAAACCTCGGCGGGGAGCTGTTTTTT. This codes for CASNSNLGGELFF.

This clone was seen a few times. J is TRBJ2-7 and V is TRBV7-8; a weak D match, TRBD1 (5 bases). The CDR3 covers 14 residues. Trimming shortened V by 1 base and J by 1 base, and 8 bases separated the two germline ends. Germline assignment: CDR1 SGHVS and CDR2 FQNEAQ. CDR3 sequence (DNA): TGTGCCAGCAGCTTAGGGGGCCCGTCCTACGAGCAGTACTTC. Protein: CASSLGGPSYEQYF.